Listed here are 11 T cell receptor beta chains from one sample, sequenced in a study of T cell responses to AZD1222 COVID-19 vaccine. Repertoires were generated with immunoSEQ multiplex PCR, while TCRdb's copy carries only in-frame clones and drops some. The top ten hold roughly 15% of the sample, which has 50,000 to 60,000 clones, 88% seen once. The input for sequencing was peripheral blood, taken on day 0 of AZD1222 vaccination. The source of these receptors is an adult in good health.

The rearrangement joins TRBV7-2 to TRBJ2-2; no clear D gene. The CDR3 length is 14 residues. The germline V gene encodes CDR1 SGHTA and CDR2 FQGNSA. Trimming cost V 2 bases and J 4 bases, with 8 bases left between them. The CDR3 loop is CASSLTPITGELFF. The CDR3, as DNA: TGTGCCAGCAGCTTAACCCCTATCACCGGGGAGCTGTTTTTT.

The CDR3, as DNA: TGTGCCAGCAGCTTAGTCCTTTCCGGGACAGATACGCAGTATTTT. It encodes CASSLVLSGTDTQYF. The gene calls are TRBV11-1 and TRBJ2-3; the D is unclear. V gave up 1 base and J gave up 3 bases, with 11 bases separating them. The CDR3 is 15 residues long. Germline V gene sequence: CDR1 SGHAT, CDR2 FQDESV (reference sequence).

The chain combines TRBV27 with TRBJ2-7; a possible D gene is TRBD1 (6 bases). With 5 bases removed from V and 0 bases from J, the gap between germline ends came to 8 bases. Germline CDR1 and CDR2: MNHEY and SMNVEV (reference sequence). This CDR3 contains 13 residues. CDR3 loop: CASSTGYSYEQYF. The DNA of the CDR3 is TGTGCCAGCAGTACAGGGTACTCCTACGAGCAGTACTTC.

Only a few counts were recorded for this clone. The CDR3 sequence is CSAGEGTTYEQYF. The CDR3 nucleotides read TGCAGCGCAGGTGAGGGCACGACCTACGAGCAGTACTTC. This chain uses TRBV29-1 with TRBJ2-7; possible D gene TRBD2, 5 bases. V was cut by 7 bases and J by 2 bases, with 15 bases left in between. The germline gives CDR1 SQVTM, CDR2 ANQGSEA. The CDR3 runs 13 residues.

J is TRBJ2-7 and V is TRBV30, with D tentatively TRBD2 (6 bases). This CDR3 has 14 residues. Trimming cost V 2 bases and J 2 bases, with 13 bases left between them. Germline values: CDR1 GTSNPN, CDR2 SVGIG (reference sequence). The CDR3 nucleotides read TGTGCCTGGAGTTCTACGGGACTTCCCTACGAGCAGTACTTC. The encoded protein is CAWSSTGLPYEQYF.

CDR3 loop: CASSPQVENTEAFF. CDR3 in DNA: TGTGCCAGCAGCCCACAGGTCGAGAACACTGAAGCTTTCTTT. The rearrangement joins TRBV3-1 (or the pseudogene TRBV3-2) to TRBJ1-1, with D possibly being TRBD1 (5 bases). The germline CDR1 and CDR2 sequences are LGHDT and YNNKEL (reference sequence). The CDR3 loop spans 14 amino acids. V was trimmed by 4 bases and J by 1 base, leaving 10 bases between them.

The J gene is TRBJ1-3, the V gene TRBV10-3; a possible D gene is TRBD1 (6 bases). With 4 bases removed from V and 3 bases from J, the gap between germline ends came to 16 bases. This CDR3 spans 16 amino acids. Germline V gives CDR1 ENHRY, CDR2 SYGVKD. The CDR3 is CAISGSVGGNGNTIYF. As DNA, the CDR3 is TGTGCCATCAGTGGAAGTGTAGGGGGTAATGGAAACACCATATATTTT.

The V and J genes are TRBV2 and TRBJ1-2; 7 nucleotides match TRBD1. The germline V gene has CDR1 SNHLY and CDR2 FYNNEI. Losses at the gene ends were 6 bases for V and 1 base for J; bases not matched to a gene: 8. The CDR3 loop spans 15 amino acids. CDR3 nucleotide sequence: TGTGCCAGCAGGGAGAACAGGGGCATTAACTATGGCTACACCTTC. It specifies CASRENRGINYGYTF.

This chain links TRBV7-3 with TRBJ2-2, with 9 nucleotides matching TRBD1. V was pared by 1 base and J by 4 bases, with 13 bases of the junction left unmatched. This CDR3 is 19 amino acids long. Germline-derived CDR1 and CDR2 are SGHTA and FQGTGA. For the CDR3, the DNA is TGTGCCAGCAGCTTAAATCCCCCAGTCACAGGGGGCCGCACCGGGGAGCTGTTTTTT. Its protein product is CASSLNPPVTGGRTGELFF.

The chain employs TRBV18 and TRBJ1-4; D is possibly TRBD1 (5 bases). This CDR3 is built from 15 residues. The germline gives CDR1 KGHSH, CDR2 LQKENI. V lost 3 bases, J lost 8 bases, and 16 bases lay in between. The CDR3 DNA is TGTGCCAGCTCACCTGGGACGGTGGTTCGAGAAAAACTGTTTTTT. Amino acid sequence: CASSPGTVVREKLFF.

The chain is built from TRBV3-1 (or the pseudogene TRBV3-2) and TRBJ2-1; 11 nucleotides match TRBD1. The CDR3 extends over 17 amino acids. Trimming at V came to 0 bases and at J to 7 bases, leaving 8 bases not matched to a gene. Germline V gene sequence: CDR1 LGHDT, CDR2 YNNKEL (reference sequence). CDR3 coding DNA: TGTGCCAGCAGCCAAGAGTGGGGACAGGGGGTGAGTAATGAGCAGTTCTTC. Protein sequence: CASSQEWGQGVSNEQFF.